These T cell receptor beta chains were read from a single sample in a study of T-cell memory formation after mild COVID-19. Each CDR3 protein gets one entry after TCRdb re-called the 5' RACE reads with MiXCR. The sample lists about 55,000 distinct CDR3 sequences; over 7.5% were seen once. Sequencing was done on a sample of PBMCs or a T cell subset sorted from them (not recorded which). Source of these receptors: a man younger than 35 who had mild COVID-19 (a few samples of this study predate the infection). Cell type and time point are not known. CDR3s include the opening cysteine and the closing phenylalanine or tryptophan. D genes are given only for firm matches. The size entry is marked missing in some rows and otherwise reads once, few, many or a size class.

CDR3 | DNA | V | D | size | J
CASSLTLQGETQYF | TGCGCCAGCAGCTTGACCCTCCAGGGAGAGACCCAGTACTTC | TRBV5-1 | - | many | TRBJ2-5
CASSWGQEKGYSPLHF | TGTGCCAGCAGCTGGGGACAGGAAAAGGGGTACTCACCCCTCCACTTT | TRBV7-2 | TRBD1 | - | TRBJ1-6
CASSQGTSDYYEQYF | TGCGCCAGCAGCCAAGGGACTAGCGATTACTACGAGCAGTACTTC | TRBV4-3 | TRBD2 | few | TRBJ2-7
CASRDSLNIQYF | TGTGCCAGCAGGGACAGTTTAAACATTCAGTACTTC | TRBV2 | - | few | TRBJ2-4
CSAPILPSGALQETQYF | TGCAGTGCTCCCATCTTGCCAAGCGGGGCGCTCCAAGAGACCCAGTACTTC | TRBV20-1 | TRBD2 | many | TRBJ2-5
CSARAVGPNEKLFF | TGCAGTGCTAGAGCAGTGGGGCCTAATGAAAAACTGTTTTTT | TRBV20-1 | - | - | TRBJ1-4
CASSQRLAGTGELFF | TGTGCCAGCAGCCAAAGACTAGCGGGGACCGGGGAGCTGTTTTTT | TRBV3-1 | TRBD2 | few | TRBJ2-2
CASSLAGENIQYF | TGTGCCAGCAGCTTAGCCGGGGAAAACATTCAGTACTTC | TRBV7-2 | - | - | TRBJ2-4
CASQARQGTFGEQFF | TGTGCCAGCCAAGCGAGACAGGGCACTTTTGGTGAGCAGTTCTTC | TRBV7-6 | TRBD1 | few | TRBJ2-1
CASSQRLAGEQYF | TGTGCCAGCAGTCAGAGACTAGCGGGCGAGCAGTACTTC | TRBV12-3/TRBV12-4 | TRBD2 | - | TRBJ2-7
CATSEGNTEAFF | TGTGCCACCAGCGAGGGGAACACTGAAGCTTTCTTT | TRBV15 | - | few | TRBJ1-1
CAIRGREAQETQYF | TGTGCCATCAGGGGCCGGGAGGCGCAAGAGACCCAGTACTTC | TRBV10-3 | TRBD2 | few | TRBJ2-5
CASSLTDPSGNTIYF | TGTGCCAGCTCACTCACGGATCCCTCTGGAAACACCATATATTTT | TRBV18 | - | many | TRBJ1-3
CASSLQYGGRELFF | TGTGCCAGCAGTTTACAGTACGGGGGCAGGGAGCTGTTTTTT | TRBV27 | - | - | TRBJ2-2
CSARKWGEQETQYF | TGCAGTGCTAGAAAGTGGGGAGAGCAAGAGACCCAGTACTTC | TRBV20-1 | - | many | TRBJ2-5
CSVEAIQGEKLFF | TGCAGCGTTGAGGCCATACAGGGGGAAAAACTGTTTTTT | TRBV29-1 | TRBD1 | few | TRBJ1-4
CASSLQEGADEQFF | TGTGCCAGCAGCTTACAAGAGGGCGCGGATGAGCAGTTCTTC | TRBV7-6 | - | few | TRBJ2-1
CASSRFPGTDTQYF | TGTGCCAGCAGCCGCTTCCCAGGCACAGATACGCAGTATTTT | TRBV4-2 | - | many | TRBJ2-3
CASSLDPVYNEKLFF | TGTGCCAGCAGCTTAGACCCGGTGTATAATGAAAAACTGTTTTTT | TRBV11-2 | - | - | TRBJ1-4
CASSSSQSRGLSSYNSPLHF | TGTGCCAGCAGCTCTTCCCAAAGCCGGGGGTTGAGCTCCTATAATTCACCCCTCCACTTT | TRBV11-2 | - | few | TRBJ1-6
CAINSGMGDEQFF | TGTGCCATCAATTCAGGGATGGGAGATGAGCAGTTCTTC | TRBV10-3 | - | few | TRBJ2-1
CASNRQGETGELFF | TGTGCCAGCAACCGACAGGGGGAAACCGGGGAGCTGTTTTTT | TRBV27 | TRBD1 | - | TRBJ2-2
CASSSRLRDTQYF | TGTGCCAGCAGTTCGAGACTCCGGGATACGCAGTATTTT | TRBV5-6 | - | few | TRBJ2-3
CSARDIAGGLKQFF | TGCAGTGCTAGAGATATAGCGGGGGGCCTCAAGCAGTTCTTC | TRBV20-1 | TRBD2 | few | TRBJ2-1
CASSFERNTGELFF | TGTGCCAGCAGTTTTGAGCGGAACACCGGGGAGCTGTTTTTT | TRBV12-3/TRBV12-4 | - | few | TRBJ2-2
CASSTPTSGSTQYF | TGTGCCAGCAGCACGCCGACTAGCGGAAGTACGCAGTATTTT | TRBV7-2 | TRBD2 | - | TRBJ2-3
CASRGRGAVNTEAFF | TGTGCCAGCAGAGGCAGGGGGGCCGTGAACACTGAAGCTTTCTTT | TRBV2 | TRBD1 | - | TRBJ1-1
CASSLAGYTQYF | TGTGCCAGCAGTTTGGCGGGGTATACGCAGTATTTT | TRBV12-3/TRBV12-4 | - | - | TRBJ2-3
CASAPANSGNTIYF | TGTGCCTCCGCCCCCGCGAACTCTGGAAACACCATATATTTT | TRBV30 | - | few | TRBJ1-3
CASSEWEWGVYEKLFF | TGTGCCAGCAGTGAATGGGAATGGGGGGTTTATGAAAAACTGTTTTTT | TRBV2 | - | - | TRBJ1-4
CASSYWALQETQYF | TGTGCCAGCAGCTACTGGGCTTTACAAGAGACCCAGTACTTC | TRBV7-9 | - | many | TRBJ2-5
CSVVIPYQETQYF | TGCAGCGTTGTCATTCCGTACCAAGAGACCCAGTACTTC | TRBV29-1 | - | few | TRBJ2-5
CASSLVGAHGDTQYF | TGTGCCAGCAGCTTGGTGGGGGCGCACGGGGATACGCAGTATTTT | TRBV5-6 | - | - | TRBJ2-3
CASSMLGSYEQYF | TGTGCCAGCAGTATGCTGGGGTCGTACGAGCAGTACTTC | TRBV7-9 | - | few | TRBJ2-7
CAMDTNTEAFF | TGTGCCATGGACACGAACACTGAAGCTTTCTTT | TRBV30 | - | - | TRBJ1-1
CASSRPGNQPQHF | TGTGCCAGCAGCCGTCCAGGGAATCAGCCCCAGCATTTT | TRBV9 | - | - | TRBJ1-5
CASSLGDPVMNTEAFF | TGTGCCAGCAGCTTAGGTGATCCAGTTATGAACACTGAAGCTTTCTTT | TRBV7-9 | - | many | TRBJ1-1